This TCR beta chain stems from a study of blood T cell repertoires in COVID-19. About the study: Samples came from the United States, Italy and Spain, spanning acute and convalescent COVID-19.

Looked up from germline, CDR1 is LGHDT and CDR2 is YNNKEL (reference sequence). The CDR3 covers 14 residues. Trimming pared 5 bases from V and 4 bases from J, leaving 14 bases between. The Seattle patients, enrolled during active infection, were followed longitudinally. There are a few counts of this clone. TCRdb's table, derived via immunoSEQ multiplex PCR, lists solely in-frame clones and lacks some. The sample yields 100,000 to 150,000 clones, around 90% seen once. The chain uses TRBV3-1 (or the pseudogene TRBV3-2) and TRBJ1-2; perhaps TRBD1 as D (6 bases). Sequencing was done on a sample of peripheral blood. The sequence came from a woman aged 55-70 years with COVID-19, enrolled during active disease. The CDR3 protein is CASSESRTAYGYTF. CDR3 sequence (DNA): TGTGCCAGCAGCGAGTCCCGGACAGCCTATGGCTACACCTTC.